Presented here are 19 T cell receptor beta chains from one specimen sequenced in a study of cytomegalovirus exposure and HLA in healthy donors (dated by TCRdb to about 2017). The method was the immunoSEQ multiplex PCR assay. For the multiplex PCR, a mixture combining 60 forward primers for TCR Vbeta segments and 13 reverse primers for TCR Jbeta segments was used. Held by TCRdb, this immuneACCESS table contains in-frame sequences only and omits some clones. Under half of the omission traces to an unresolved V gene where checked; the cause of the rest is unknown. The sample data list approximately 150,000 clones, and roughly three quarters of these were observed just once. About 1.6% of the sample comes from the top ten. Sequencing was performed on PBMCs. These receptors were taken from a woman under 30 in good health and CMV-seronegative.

CDR3 region: CASSLRQGVHEQYF. CDR3 nucleotide sequence: TGTGCCAGCAGCCTTCGACAGGGTGTCCACGAGCAGTACTTC. This rearrangement joins TRBV5-6 to TRBJ2-7; 7 bases are shared with TRBD1. CDR3 size: 14 residues. The V and J ends lost 4 bases and 5 bases, in that order; junction bases with no gene match: 9. The V gene's germline CDR1 is SGHDT and CDR2 YYEEEE. The full variable domain, its missing parts supplied by reference TRBV5-6 and TRBJ2-7, is DAGVTQSPTHLIKTRGQQVTLRCSPKSGHDTVSWYQQALGQGPQFIFQYYEEEERQRGNFPDRFSGHQFPNYSSELNVNALLLGDSALYLCASSLRQGVHEQYFGPGTRLTVT.

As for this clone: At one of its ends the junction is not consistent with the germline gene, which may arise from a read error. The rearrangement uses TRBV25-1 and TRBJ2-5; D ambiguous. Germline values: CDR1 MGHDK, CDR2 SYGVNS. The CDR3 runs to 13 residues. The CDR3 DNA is TGTGCCAGCAGAGCGAGTACCCAAGAGGCCCAGTACTTC. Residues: CASRASTQEAQYF.

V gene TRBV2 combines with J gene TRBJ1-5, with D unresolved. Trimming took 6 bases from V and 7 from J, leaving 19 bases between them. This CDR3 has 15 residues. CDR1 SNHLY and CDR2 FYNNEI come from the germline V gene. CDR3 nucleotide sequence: TGTGCCAGCAGCCGTGGACTGGAAATCGGCCAGCCCCAGCATTTT. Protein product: CASSRGLEIGQPQHF. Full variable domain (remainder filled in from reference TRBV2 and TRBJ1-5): EPEVTQTPSHQVTQMGQEVILRCVPISNHLYFYWYRQILGQKVEFLVSFYNNEISEKSEIFDDQFSVERPDGSNFTLKIRSTKLEDSAMYFCASSRGLEIGQPQHFGDGTRLSIL.

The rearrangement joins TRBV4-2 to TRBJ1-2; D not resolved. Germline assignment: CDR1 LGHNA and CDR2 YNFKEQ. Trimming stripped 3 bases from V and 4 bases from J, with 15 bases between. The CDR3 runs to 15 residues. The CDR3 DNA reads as TGTGCCAGCAGCCAGGGCCGGGAACCGGGCTATGGCTACACCTTC. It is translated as CASSQGREPGYGYTF.

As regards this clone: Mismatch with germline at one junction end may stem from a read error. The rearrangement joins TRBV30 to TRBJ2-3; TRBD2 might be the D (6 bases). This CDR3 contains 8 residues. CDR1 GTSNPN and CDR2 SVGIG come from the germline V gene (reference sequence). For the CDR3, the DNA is TGTGCCGCTAACAGGACTAATTTT. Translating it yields CAANRTNF.

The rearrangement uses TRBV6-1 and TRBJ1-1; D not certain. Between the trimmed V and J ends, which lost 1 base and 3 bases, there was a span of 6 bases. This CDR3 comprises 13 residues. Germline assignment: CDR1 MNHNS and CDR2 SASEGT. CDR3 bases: TGTGCCAGCAGTGAAGTCCGGGACACTGAAGCTTTCTTT. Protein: CASSEVRDTEAFF.

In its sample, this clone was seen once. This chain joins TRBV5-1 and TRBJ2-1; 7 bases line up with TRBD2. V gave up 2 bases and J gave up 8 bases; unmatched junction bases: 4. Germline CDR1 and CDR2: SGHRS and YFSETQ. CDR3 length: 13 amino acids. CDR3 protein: CASSFAGDDEQFF. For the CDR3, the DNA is TGCGCCAGCAGCTTCGCGGGGGATGATGAGCAGTTCTTC. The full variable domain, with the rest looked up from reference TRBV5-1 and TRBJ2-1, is KAGVTQTPRYLIKTRGQQVTLSCSPISGHRSVSWYQQTPGQGLQFLFEYFSETQRNKGNFPGRFSGRQFSNSRSEMNVSTLELGDSALYLCASSFAGDDEQFFGPGTRLTVL.

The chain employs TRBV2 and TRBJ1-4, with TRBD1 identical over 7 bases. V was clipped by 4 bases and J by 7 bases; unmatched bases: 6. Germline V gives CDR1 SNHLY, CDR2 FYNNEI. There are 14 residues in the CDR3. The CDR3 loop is CASSADRAGEKLFF. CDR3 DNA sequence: TGTGCCAGCAGTGCCGACAGGGCAGGTGAAAAACTGTTTTTT.

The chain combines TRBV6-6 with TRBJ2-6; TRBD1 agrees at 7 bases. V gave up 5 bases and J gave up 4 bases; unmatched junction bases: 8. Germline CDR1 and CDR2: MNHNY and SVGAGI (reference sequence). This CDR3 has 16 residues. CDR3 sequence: CASSHRQGVGANVLTF. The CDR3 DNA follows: TGTGCCAGCAGTCACCGACAGGGAGTAGGGGCCAACGTCCTGACTTTC.

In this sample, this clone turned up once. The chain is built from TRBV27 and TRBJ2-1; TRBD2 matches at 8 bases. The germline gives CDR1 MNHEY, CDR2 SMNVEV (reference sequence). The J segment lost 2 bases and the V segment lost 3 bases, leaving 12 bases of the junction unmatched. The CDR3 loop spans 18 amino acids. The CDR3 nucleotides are TGTGCCAGCAGTTTTTTTTCAGCAAGCGGGAGTACCTACAATGAGCAGTTCTTC. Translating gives CASSFFSASGSTYNEQFF.

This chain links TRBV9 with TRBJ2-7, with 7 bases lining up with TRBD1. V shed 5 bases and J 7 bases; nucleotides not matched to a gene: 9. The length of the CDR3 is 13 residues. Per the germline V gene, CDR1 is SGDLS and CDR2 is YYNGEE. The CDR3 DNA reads TGTGCCAGCAGTTTTGACAGGGACGGAGAGCAGTACTTC. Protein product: CASSFDRDGEQYF.

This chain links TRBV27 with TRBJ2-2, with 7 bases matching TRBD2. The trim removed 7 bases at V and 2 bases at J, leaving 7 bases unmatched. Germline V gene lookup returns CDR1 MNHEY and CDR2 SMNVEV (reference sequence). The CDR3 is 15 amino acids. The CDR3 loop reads CASTRASGNTGELFF. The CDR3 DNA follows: TGTGCCAGCACCAGGGCTAGCGGTAACACCGGGGAGCTGTTTTTT.

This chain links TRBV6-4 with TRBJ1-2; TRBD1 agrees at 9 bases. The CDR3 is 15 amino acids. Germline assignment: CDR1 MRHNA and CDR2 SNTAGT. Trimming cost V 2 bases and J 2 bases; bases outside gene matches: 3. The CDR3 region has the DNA TGTGCCAGCAGTGACCCAGGGACAGGGAACTATGGCTACACCTTC. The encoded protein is CASSDPGTGNYGYTF.

The CDR3 here is CASSFRGDTQYF. Here the CDR3 DNA reads TGTGCCAGCAGCTTCAGGGGGGATACGCAGTATTTT. The chain uses TRBV7-2 and TRBJ2-3, with 7 bases identical to TRBD1. The CDR3 contains 12 residues. Germline V gene sequence: CDR1 SGHTA, CDR2 FQGNSA. Germline trimming cut 3 bases from V and 6 bases from J; bases unmatched to any gene: 0.

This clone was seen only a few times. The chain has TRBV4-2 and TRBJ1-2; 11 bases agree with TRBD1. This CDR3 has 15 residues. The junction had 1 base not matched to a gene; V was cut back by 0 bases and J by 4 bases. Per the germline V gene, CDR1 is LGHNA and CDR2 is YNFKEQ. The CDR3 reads CASSQEGQGVYGYTF. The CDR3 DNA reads TGTGCCAGCAGCCAAGAGGGACAGGGGGTCTATGGCTACACCTTC.

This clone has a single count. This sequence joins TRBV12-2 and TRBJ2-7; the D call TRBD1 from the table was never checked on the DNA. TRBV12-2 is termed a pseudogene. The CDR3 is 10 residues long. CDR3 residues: CASRLAGYLF. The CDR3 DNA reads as TGTGCAAGTCGCTTAGCGGGCTACTTATTC.

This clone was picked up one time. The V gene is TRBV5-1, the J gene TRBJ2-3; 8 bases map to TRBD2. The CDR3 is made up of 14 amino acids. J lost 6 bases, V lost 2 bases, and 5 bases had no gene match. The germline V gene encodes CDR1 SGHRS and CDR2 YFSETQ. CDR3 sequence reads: CASSLAGVEDTQYF. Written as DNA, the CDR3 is TGCGCCAGCAGCTTAGCGGGAGTTGAGGATACGCAGTATTTT.

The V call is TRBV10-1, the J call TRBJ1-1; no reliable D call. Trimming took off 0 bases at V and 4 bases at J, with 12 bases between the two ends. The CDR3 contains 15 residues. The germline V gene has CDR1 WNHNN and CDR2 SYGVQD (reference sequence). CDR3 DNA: TGCGCCAGCAGTGAGTCGTCGGGGTTGGGCACTGAAGCTTTCTTT. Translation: CASSESSGLGTEAFF.

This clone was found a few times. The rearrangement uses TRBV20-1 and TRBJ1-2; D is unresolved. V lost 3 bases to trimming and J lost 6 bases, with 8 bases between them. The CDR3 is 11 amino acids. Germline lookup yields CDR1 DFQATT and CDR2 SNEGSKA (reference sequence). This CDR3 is CSASPPDGYTF. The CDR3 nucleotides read TGCAGTGCTAGTCCCCCAGATGGCTACACCTTC.